The rows below give T cell receptor beta chains drawn from one sample of a study of blood T cell repertoires in COVID-19. Data came from immunoSEQ multiplex PCR; TCRdb stores just in-frame clones and leaves some out. Here the sample spans about 160,000 clones, 60% to 85% being singletons. What was sequenced was peripheral blood. The receptors derive from a man between 60 and 70 years old with acute or convalescent COVID-19. Each CDR3 is given with its conserved first and last residue. Part of the rows lack a size; the others show once, few, many or a class for expanded clones.

v_call | clone_size | cdr3_aa
TRBV29-1 | NA | CSADGLAGLSTDTQYF
TRBV7-2 | NA | CASSLDRRGGAFF
TRBV27 | NA | CASRFTGARETQYF
TRBV13 | NA | CASSLGQVNTEAFF
TRBV10-1 | NA | CASSPSHVSATQYF
TRBV11-2 | NA | CASTTTNTGELFF
TRBV19 | NA | CASRRRPNSMNTEAFF
TRBV5-1 | NA | CASSPRDRANTGELFF
TRBV27 | NA | CASSSGGTETEAFF
TRBV2 | few | CASSEGLAGGSYEQYF
TRBV7-3 | few | CASSLGLAGGSEQFF
TRBV4-2 | NA | CASSQQDQETQYF
TRBV12-3/TRBV12-4 | NA | CASSSIGGEAFF
TRBV5-1 | NA | CASSLYRGAGLNTEAFF
TRBV6-5 | few | CASSYTEPRGNQPQHF
TRBV10-2 | once | CASSVERGQTEAFF
TRBV6-5 | NA | CASSYSGGGKTQYF
TRBV14 | NA | CASSRGQINGQETQYF
TRBV27 | NA | CASSLSARGGFDYTF
TRBV7-9 | NA | CASSSLWASTDTQYF
TRBV24-1 | NA | CATSDRQGPNEKLFF
TRBV2 | NA | CASSRQSSNQPQHF
TRBV19 | once | CASSPRVAVTDTQYF
TRBV7-8 | few | CASNPPLRESSYNEQFF
TRBV3-1/TRBV3-2 | NA | CASSRVNYGYTF
TRBV19 | few | CASKIGGEYGYTF
TRBV14 | NA | CASSQVTSGGRFSYEQYF
TRBV24-1 | NA | CATSEAREGDSNQPQHF
TRBV10-3 | once | CAISRKEPGSNQPQHF
TRBV5-6 | NA | CASSFRDTETQYF
TRBV7-9 | NA | CASSSGAGVTDTQYF
TRBV7-3 | NA | CASSLKGSSYNEQFF
TRBV27 | NA | CASSFNGQGLHGYTF
TRBV10-3 | once | CAISARTGLGNTEAFF
TRBV5-1 | once | CASSFSGTGFRRDTEAFF
TRBV5-1 | NA | CASRGEREVDEKLFF
TRBV7-8 | NA | CASSLAARQGPNTDTQYF
TRBV2 | NA | CASSVGTGNTGELFF
TRBV6-1 | NA | CASSEVRGSYEQYF
TRBV7-3 | once | CASSTEAGKNIQYF
TRBV19 | NA | CASSNTGGANNSPLHF
TRBV29-1 | NA | CSADNGEGGYEQYF
TRBV4-2 | NA | CASSQDGHYTDTQYF
TRBV24-1 | NA | CATSVSTNSYNEQFF
TRBV9 | NA | CASSVSGRTGANVLTF
TRBV7-8 | NA | CASSLSGLAGGVEQYF
TRBV2 | NA | CASSDSGFYEQYF
TRBV18 | once | CASSPPAGSFVDNEQFF
TRBV9 | NA | CASSVDGVTVNTEAFF
TRBV5-4 | NA | CASSFRATSTDTQYF
TRBV5-6 | NA | CASSVRDRFGYTF
TRBV27 | NA | CASSLMDSSSEQYF
TRBV3-1/TRBV3-2 | NA | CASSLSAPGDTQYF